This is a list of T cell receptor beta chains from one sample in a study of T cell responses to AZD1222 COVID-19 vaccine. Sequencing used immunoSEQ multiplex PCR; TCRdb keeps in-frame clones, though not all of them. The sample contains about 200,000 clones, approximately 91% of which appear only once. The sequencing here drew on peripheral blood, taken 28 days after the second AZD1222 dose. The receptors come from an adult who received the AZD1222 COVID-19 vaccine. The CDR3 runs from the conserved cysteine through the conserved F or W. Fields, in order: D gene, CDR3 length, clone size, V gene, J gene, CDR3 protein, CDR3 DNA. A D gene is named only where the DNA matches it firmly. Size is stated for part of the rows, as once, few or many counts, or as a class when the clone is expanded.

>TRBD2|16|NA|TRBV7-2|TRBJ2-7
CASSLGLAGQTYEQYF
TGTGCCAGCAGCTTAGGACTAGCGGGGCAGACCTACGAGCAGTACTTC
>TRBD2|14|NA|TRBV28|TRBJ2-3
CASTFGGSTDTQYF
TGTGCCAGCACTTTCGGGGGGAGCACAGATACGCAGTATTTT
>TRBD2|15|once|TRBV9|TRBJ2-7
CASSVVGAGGDEQYF
TGTGCCAGCAGCGTAGTGGGAGCGGGAGGTGACGAGCAGTACTTC
>NA|14|NA|TRBV21-1|TRBJ2-7
CASSLGGPTYEQYF
TGTGCCAGCAGCTTAGGGGGGCCCACCTACGAGCAGTACTTC
>TRBD1|13|NA|TRBV7-6|TRBJ2-7
CASSWTGDYEQYF
TGTGCCAGCAGTTGGACAGGGGACTACGAGCAGTACTTC
>NA|11|NA|TRBV29-1|TRBJ2-1
CSVAGVYEQFF
TGCAGCGTTGCAGGGGTTTATGAGCAGTTCTTC
>NA|13|NA|TRBV27|TRBJ2-7
CASSSDRSYEQYF
TGTGCCAGCAGCTCCGACAGGTCCTACGAGCAGTACTTC
>NA|12|NA|TRBV19|TRBJ1-1
CASSEFGTEAFF
TGTGCCAGTAGTGAGTTTGGAACTGAAGCTTTCTTT
>NA|12|NA|TRBV10-2|TRBJ1-1
CATTGELTEAFF
TGCGCCACCACCGGTGAACTGACTGAAGCTTTCTTT
>TRBD2|20|NA|TRBV6-1|TRBJ2-7
CASSDPWTSGSHPPSYEQYF
TGTGCCAGCAGTGACCCCTGGACTAGCGGCTCTCATCCCCCCTCCTACGAGCAGTACTTC
>TRBD2|17|NA|TRBV27|TRBJ2-5
CASSLSRALAGQETQYF
TGTGCCAGCAGTTTATCGAGGGCGCTAGCGGGACAAGAGACCCAGTACTTC
>NA|15|NA|TRBV27|TRBJ2-7
CASSPLTVITYEQYF
TGTGCCAGCAGTCCCCTCACAGTTATAACCTACGAGCAGTACTTC
>TRBD2|16|NA|TRBV27|TRBJ2-7
CASSFIGSGRLYEQYF
TGTGCCAGCAGTTTCATTGGTAGCGGGAGGTTGTACGAGCAGTACTTC
>NA|14|NA|TRBV9|TRBJ2-5
CASSVVSGAETQYF
TGTGCCAGCAGCGTAGTATCGGGGGCCGAGACCCAGTACTTC
>NA|16|NA|TRBV28|TRBJ1-3
CASSLLREPSGNTIYF
TGTGCCAGCAGTTTATTGCGGGAACCCTCTGGAAACACCATATATTTT
>TRBD2|15|NA|TRBV2|TRBJ2-5
CASRGGLAGFSAQYF
TGTGCCAGCAGGGGAGGACTAGCGGGATTTAGCGCACAGTACTTC
>NA|16|NA|TRBV5-4|TRBJ1-3
CASSLGSALSGNTIYF
TGTGCCAGCAGCTTGGGGTCAGCTCTCTCTGGAAACACCATATATTTT
>NA|12|NA|TRBV6-5|TRBJ1-5
CASNNGGQPQHF
TGTGCCAGCAATAACGGGGGTCAGCCCCAGCATTTT
>TRBD1|20|few|TRBV9|TRBJ1-6
CASSVEAIDPGQGKRSPLHF
TGTGCCAGCAGCGTAGAGGCTATAGACCCGGGACAGGGAAAAAGGTCACCCCTCCACTTT
>NA|15|NA|TRBV27|TRBJ2-6
CASSGEISGANVLTF
TGTGCCAGCAGTGGGGAAATCTCTGGGGCCAACGTCCTGACTTTC
>NA|12|NA|TRBV25-1|TRBJ2-2
CASSTDTGELFF
TGTGCCAGCAGTACAGACACCGGGGAGCTGTTTTTT
>NA|11|NA|TRBV29-1|TRBJ1-1
CSVVSGTGAFF
TGCAGCGTCGTGTCTGGGACTGGAGCTTTCTTT
>TRBD2|18|NA|TRBV19|TRBJ2-3
CASSLGLAGEVATDTQYF
TGTGCCAGTAGTCTGGGACTAGCGGGGGAAGTCGCCACAGATACGCAGTATTTT
>TRBD2|14|NA|TRBV5-1|TRBJ2-7
CASSVGLADARQYF
TGCGCCAGCAGCGTCGGACTAGCGGACGCACGGCAGTACTTC
>TRBD2|18|few|TRBV28|TRBJ2-1
CASIRAVLAGLGYNEQFF
TGTGCCAGCATACGGGCGGTGCTAGCGGGATTGGGTTACAATGAGCAGTTCTTC
>NA|14|NA|TRBV4-1|TRBJ1-2
CASSQVADRYGYTF
TGCGCCAGCAGCCAAGTTGCGGACCGCTATGGCTACACCTTC
>TRBD1|14|many|TRBV27|TRBJ1-5
CASRGATGYQPQHF
TGTGCCAGCAGGGGGGCGACAGGGTACCAGCCCCAGCATTTT
>NA|18|NA|TRBV7-9|TRBJ2-1
CASSQARGLFSSYNEQFF
TGTGCCAGCAGCCAGGCGCGGGGTTTGTTTTCGTCCTACAATGAGCAGTTCTTC
>NA|15|NA|TRBV7-8|TRBJ1-1
CASSPQQGLNTEAFF
TGTGCCAGCAGCCCGCAACAGGGCTTGAACACTGAAGCTTTCTTT
>TRBD2|15|NA|TRBV10-2|TRBJ2-1
CASSPNPSGNNEQFF
TGCGCCAGCAGTCCCAATCCTAGCGGAAACAATGAGCAGTTCTTC
>NA|16|NA|TRBV21-1|TRBJ1-2
CASSKALSFKGYGYTF
TGTGCCAGCAGCAAAGCGCTTTCCTTCAAAGGGTATGGCTACACCTTC
>TRBD2|17|NA|TRBV4-1|TRBJ2-3
CASSQDSQGGRGDTQYF
TGCGCCAGCAGCCAAGATAGTCAAGGAGGGAGGGGAGATACGCAGTATTTT
>NA|13|NA|TRBV12-3/TRBV12-4|TRBJ1-5
CASSLDPNQPQHF
TGTGCCAGCAGTTTAGATCCCAATCAGCCCCAGCATTTT